This TCR beta chain was identified during a study of CD8+CD57+ T cells in acquired aplastic anemia. Looking at the study overall: The sorted CD4+ and CD8+ cells yielded an average approximately 3.2 ug of DNA. As sequenced from healthy donors, CD4+ cells averaged about 11 million reads. Broader study findings: Simpson's diversity of CD8+ cells was not significantly different in patients compared with controls. Researchers report that twenty-nine CD8+ CDR3 sequences appeared in both patients and controls.

Trimming took 1 base from V and 5 from J, leaving 12 bases between them. Germline-derived CDR1 and CDR2 are LNHNV and YYDKDF (reference sequence). The CDR3 consists of 16 residues. Concerning this clonotype itself: As yet, its antigen is unknown.

Profiling of TCR beta VDJ combinations and CDR3 sequences used genomic DNA as template. TCRdb reprocessed the reads via MiXCR and lists one record per CDR3 protein. The sample has about 71,000 distinct CDR3 sequences, roughly 50% seen once. Input material: sorted CD4+, CD8+, or CD8+CD57+ T cells (not recorded which) from PBMCs. This clonotype was sampled from a human donor in good health, serving as a control. This sequence joins TRBV15 and TRBJ1-6; TRBD1 might be the D (6 bases). The CDR3 bases are TGTGCCACCAGCAGAGGCACAGGGCTGAATAATTCACCCCTCCACTTT. Amino acids: CATSRGTGLNNSPLHF.